This T cell receptor beta chain was sequenced for a study of cytomegalovirus exposure and HLA in healthy donors. Study conclusions and caveats: Later analysis indicated greater clonal expansion among HLA-associated TCR beta chains than among equally common other chains. In a later analysis, an Asian-associated ancestry cluster reportedly showed fewer N-insertions than the roughly 700-donor mean. Indistinguishable V segments, including TRBV6-2 and TRBV6-3, were excluded.

Details on this clone: The antigen is undetermined.

Germline loops: CDR1 MNHEY, CDR2 SVGAGI. V lost 6 bases and J 2 bases, leaving 13 bases between the germline ends. CDR3 length equals 14 residues. The PCR ran on 60 Vbeta and 13 Jbeta primers. Only in-frame clones appear in the TCRdb table, and some are missing; sequencing was by immunoSEQ multiplex PCR. The sample has 100,000 to 150,000 clones; roughly 71% are singletons. This sequence originates from a woman aged 40 to 49 in good health and CMV-seropositive. The source material was PBMCs. The chain is built from TRBV6-5 and TRBJ1-1, with D tentatively TRBD1 (5 bases). The CDR3 nucleotides read TGTGCCAGCAGAGCGGGACTAATAAACACTGAAGCTTTCTTT. This sequence encodes CASRAGLINTEAFF.